The rows below give T cell receptor beta chains drawn from one sample of a study of blood T cell repertoires in COVID-19. The assay was immunoSEQ multiplex PCR, and TCRdb's table has in-frame clones only and misses some. The data show approximately 200,000 clones, around 84% seen once. Sequencing used peripheral blood. These receptors all stem from a woman aged 60-75 years who had recovered from COVID-19. CDR3s leave out the opening cysteine and the closing phenylalanine or tryptophan.

>TRBV14|TRBJ1-6
ASSAYREGVYNSPLH
>TRBV19|TRBJ1-1
ASSIPGQVWALNTEAF
>TRBV6-5|TRBJ2-5
ASKTGTGWETQY
>TRBV4-1|TRBJ2-5
ASSQGGVGETQY
>TRBV4-2|TRBJ2-3
ASSLYVGVMTDTQY
>TRBV4-3|TRBJ1-2
ASSQDGNNYGYT
>TRBV6-5|TRBJ1-1
ASRPGQSVNTEAF
>TRBV3-1/TRBV3-2|TRBJ2-1
ASSQPLKRGLAPEQF
>TRBV11-2|TRBJ2-1
ASSLDSRLAGIYNEQF
>TRBV11-2|TRBJ1-2
ASSPAVGDYGYT
>TRBV27|TRBJ2-7
ASSPIPRTAWNYEQY
>TRBV9|TRBJ2-5
ASSEEAGYQETQY
>TRBV12-3/TRBV12-4|TRBJ2-7
ASSGTEQY
>TRBV2|TRBJ1-2
ASSGTSGPGGYT
>TRBV10-3|TRBJ1-2
AISEGDSQYGYT
>TRBV25-1|TRBJ1-2
ASSLQGTNGYT
>TRBV27|TRBJ2-1
ASSLLGHLDPNEQF